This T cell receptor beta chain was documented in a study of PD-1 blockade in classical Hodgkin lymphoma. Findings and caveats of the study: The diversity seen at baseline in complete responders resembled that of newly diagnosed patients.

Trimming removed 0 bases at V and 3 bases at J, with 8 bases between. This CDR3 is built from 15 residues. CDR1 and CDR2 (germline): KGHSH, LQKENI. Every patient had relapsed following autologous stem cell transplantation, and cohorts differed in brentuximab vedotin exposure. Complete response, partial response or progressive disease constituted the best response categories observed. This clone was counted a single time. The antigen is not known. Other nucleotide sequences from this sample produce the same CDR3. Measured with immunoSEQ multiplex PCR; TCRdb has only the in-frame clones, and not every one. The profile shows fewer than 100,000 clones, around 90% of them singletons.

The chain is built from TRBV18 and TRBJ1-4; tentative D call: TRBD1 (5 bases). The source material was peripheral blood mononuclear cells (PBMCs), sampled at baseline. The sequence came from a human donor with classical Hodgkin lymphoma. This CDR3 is CASSPPGLSNEKLFF. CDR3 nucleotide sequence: TGTGCCAGCTCACCACCGGGACTGTCTAATGAAAAACTGTTTTTT.